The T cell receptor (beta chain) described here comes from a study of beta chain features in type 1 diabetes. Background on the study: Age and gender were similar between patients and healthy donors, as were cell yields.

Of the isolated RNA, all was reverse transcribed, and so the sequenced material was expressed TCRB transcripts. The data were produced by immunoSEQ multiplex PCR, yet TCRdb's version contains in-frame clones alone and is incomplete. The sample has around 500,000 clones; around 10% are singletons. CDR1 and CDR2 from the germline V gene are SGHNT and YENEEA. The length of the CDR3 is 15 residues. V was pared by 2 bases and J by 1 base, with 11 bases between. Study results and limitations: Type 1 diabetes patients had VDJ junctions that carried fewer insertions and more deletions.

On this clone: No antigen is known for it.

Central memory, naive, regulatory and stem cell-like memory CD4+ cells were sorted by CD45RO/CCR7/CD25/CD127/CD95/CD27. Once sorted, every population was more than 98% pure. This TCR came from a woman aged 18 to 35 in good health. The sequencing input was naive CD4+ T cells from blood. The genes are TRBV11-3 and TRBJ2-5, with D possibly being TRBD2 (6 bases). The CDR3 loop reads CASSLSRGSQETQYF. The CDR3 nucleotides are TGTGCCAGCAGCTTAAGTCGGGGGTCCCAAGAGACCCAGTACTTC.